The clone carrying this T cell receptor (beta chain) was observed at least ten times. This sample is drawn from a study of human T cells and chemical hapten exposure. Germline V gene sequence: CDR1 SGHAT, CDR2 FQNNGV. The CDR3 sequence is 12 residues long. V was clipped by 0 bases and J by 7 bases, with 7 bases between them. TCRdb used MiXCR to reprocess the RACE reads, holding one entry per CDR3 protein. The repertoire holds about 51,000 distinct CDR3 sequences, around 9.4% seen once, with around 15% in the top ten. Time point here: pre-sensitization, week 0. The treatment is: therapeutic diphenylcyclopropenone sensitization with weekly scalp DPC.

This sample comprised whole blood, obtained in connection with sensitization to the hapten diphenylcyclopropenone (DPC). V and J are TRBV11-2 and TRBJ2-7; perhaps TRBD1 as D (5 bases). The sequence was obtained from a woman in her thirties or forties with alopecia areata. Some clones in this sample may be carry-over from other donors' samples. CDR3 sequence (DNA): TGTGCCAGCAGCTTAGAGGGGCGGGAGCAGTACTTC. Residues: CASSLEGREQYF.